This paragraph reports one TCR beta chain. The antigen it binds to is not known. No base-level quality is on record; no much larger clone is a single base apart. Regulatory T cells were sorted as cells that were CD4+CD25hiCD127low/negative. Control samples were obtained from healthy donors who were not related to the patients. Tconv and Treg cells for TCRbeta sequencing were sorted on a FACSAria flow cytometer. Sorted cells were collected into 5-ml round-bottom polystyrene tubes, and dry cell pellets were frozen at -80°C before sequencing. The data were taken from a study of B cell selection in AIRE deficiency (dated by TCRdb to about 2019). General notes on the study: TCRbeta repertoires of sorted blood CD4+ conventional T cells and regulatory T cells were compared between AIRE-deficient patients and healthy controls. The TCR-sequenced cohort comprised five AIRE-deficient APECED patients and five healthy control donors. The paper as a whole reports these results and caveats: Only TCRbeta chains were sequenced, and roughly 40% of shared healthy-donor Treg sequences were also present in healthy Tconv cells, possibly due to differing TCRalpha chains. In AIRE-deficient patients, Tconv and Treg cells had TCRBV gene usage, CDR3 length and TCR diversity comparable to those in healthy donors. Roughly 31% of Treg TCRbeta sequences shared among healthy donors appeared in patient Tconv cells, suggesting diversion of Treg-biased clones into the Tconv compartment. Shared Treg sequences had shorter CDR3s, which reflects a bias toward rearrangements containing few non-templated nucleotide insertions. Of roughly 3,600 shared Treg TCRbeta sequences, more than 30% were shared only among healthy donors and 9.3% only among patients, suggesting less efficient Treg selection without AIRE.

The CDR3 starts with the cysteine, ends with the phenylalanine, and has 12 residues. Of all the DNA, just the CDR3 is kept, 36 bases in frame from base 1. V and J are truncated by 5 bases and 3 bases respectively, leaving an intervening sequence of 7 bases. CDR1 and CDR2 are drawn from the germline V gene: MNHEY, SVGAGI. The immunoSEQ platform was used for TCRbeta chain sequencing. Concerning the study's data processing: When Treg repertoires were pooled, patients gave about 5.6x10^4 distinct TCRbeta sequences, while healthy donors gave around 96,000. Treg TCRbeta sequences found in two or more individuals were classed as public, and these public Treg TCRbeta sequences were then looked for in Tconv repertoires. Differences between groups were assessed by Mann-Whitney U tests with Bonferroni-Dunn correction in GraphPad Prism 7.03. TCRdb provides this immuneACCESS table in a form limited to in-frame rearrangements. Some clones are lacking; in checked studies, under half of them reflect an unresolved V gene, and why the rest are absent is not known. V and J calls and clone size are copied from that table; D and trimming were computed from the DNA. Across this sample there are 23,000 or so clones, with 80% to 95% seen only once. The biggest ten clones account for more than 1.2% of the sample.

The specimen sequenced was CD4+CD25+ Tregs sorted from PBMCs. The TCR originated in a human donor in good health. The chain employs TRBV6-5 and TRBJ1-1; the D gene is not confidently resolved. The bases are TGTGCCAGCAGTCGACGGGACACTGAAGCTTTCTTT. Protein translation: CASSRRDTEAFF.